The 25 T cell receptor beta chains below all came from one sample that was sequenced in a study of T cell changes during pregnancy in multiple sclerosis. Sequencing used immunoSEQ multiplex PCR; TCRdb keeps in-frame clones, though not all of them. The table shows more than 55,000 clones, with around 91% occurring only once. The sample consisted of peripheral blood, taken after pregnancy. These receptors all come from a female donor in good health, enrolled as a control in a pregnancy study.

The gene calls are TRBV7-9 and TRBJ1-1, with D unresolved. Germline CDR1 is SEHNR and CDR2 is FQNEAQ (reference sequence). Deletions cut 5 bases from V and 9 bases from J, with 19 bases between. This CDR3 region has 14 residues. The CDR3 region is CASSPEPLLYQAFF. The DNA of the CDR3 is TGTGCCAGCAGCCCGGAGCCCCTACTGTACCAAGCTTTCTTT.

The rearrangement joins TRBV5-6 to TRBJ2-2; a weak D match, TRBD1 (6 bases). The CDR3 is 18 residues long. CDR1 is SGHDT, CDR2 YYEEEE, per germline. V lost 2 bases and J lost 7, with 24 bases in between. The CDR3 nucleotides read TGTGCCAGCAGCTTAAGGGGGTCCGCCGGATCCATTCACGGGGAGCTGTTTTTT. It codes for CASSLRGSAGSIHGELFF. Full variable domain (missing parts from reference TRBV5-6 and TRBJ2-2): DAGVTQSPTHLIKTRGQQVTLRCSPKSGHDTVSWYQQALGQGPQFIFQYYEEEERQRGNFPDRFSGHQFPNYSSELNVNALLLGDSALYLCASSLRGSAGSIHGELFFGEGSRLTVL.

This rearrangement joins TRBV6-1 to TRBJ1-5; TRBD1 is a possible D gene (5 bases). CDR1 and CDR2 (germline): MNHNS, SASEGT. The CDR3 totals 14 residues. With 6 bases removed from V and 7 bases from J, the gap between germline ends came to 16 bases. The CDR3, as DNA: TGTGCCAGCAGCGAGGGGAGGGTGGTACAGCCCCAGCATTTT. It codes for CASSEGRVVQPQHF.

This chain links TRBV30 with TRBJ2-5; TRBD1 aligns across 9 bases. The CDR3 runs 17 residues. Losses at the gene ends were 3 bases for V and 2 bases for J; bases not matched to a gene: 13. Germline CDR1 GTSNPN, CDR2 SVGIG (reference sequence). CDR3 loop: CAWRDRGLGLGQETQYF. The CDR3 DNA reads as TGTGCCTGGAGGGACAGGGGTTTGGGGTTAGGGCAAGAGACCCAGTACTTC.

The rearrangement uses TRBV4-1 and TRBJ1-4, with no clear D. Trimming cost V 8 bases and J 1 base, with 20 bases left between them. This CDR3 has 17 amino acids. Germline V lookup: CDR1 MGHRA, CDR2 YSYEKL. Here the CDR3 DNA reads TGCGCCAGCGGACTGGGGTTTTCTCCAAGAACTAATGAAAAACTGTTTTTT. Amino acid sequence: CASGLGFSPRTNEKLFF.

DNA for the CDR3: TGCGCCAGCAGCCAGGGGACAGGGAGCGGGTCCTCCTACGAGCAGTACTTC. Its protein product is CASSQGTGSGSSYEQYF. The chain combines TRBV4-3 with TRBJ2-7; 9 bases line up with TRBD1. CDR1 is LGHNA, CDR2 YSLEER, per germline. J was trimmed by 0 bases and V by 3 bases; bases with no gene match: 9. CDR3 length: 17 amino acids.

V gene TRBV6-5 combines with J gene TRBJ2-4, with TRBD2 as a possible D gene (6 bases). In germline, CDR1 is MNHEY, CDR2 SVGAGI. CDR3 length: 14 amino acids. The V gene lost 8 bases and the J gene lost 7 bases, with 18 bases spanning the gap. The CDR3 region has the DNA TGTGCCAGCGGGGGGTCAGGGTTAGTGAACATTCAGTACTTC. Translation: CASGGSGLVNIQYF.

This CDR3 is CASSPSGQETQYF. The CDR3 DNA is TGTGCCAGCTCACCTTCCGGGCAAGAGACCCAGTACTTC. V usage is TRBV18 and J usage is TRBJ2-5, with unresolved D. V was trimmed by 3 bases and J by 2 bases, leaving 7 bases between them. The germline CDR1 and CDR2 sequences are KGHSH and LQKENI. The length of the CDR3 is 13 residues.

Comments on this clone: The junction does not match germline at one end; this may be a read error. The J gene is TRBJ1-5, the V gene TRBV10-3; D call uncertain. This CDR3 spans 13 amino acids. Germline V lookup: CDR1 ENHRY, CDR2 SYGVKD. CDR3 protein: CAISKEGKQPQHF. The CDR3, as DNA: TGTGCCATCTCGAAGGAGGGCAAACAGCCCCAGCATTTT.

This sequence joins TRBV7-2 and TRBJ1-4, with D perhaps TRBD1 (5 bases). The CDR3 contains 14 residues. Trimming stripped 5 bases from V and 6 bases from J, with 13 bases between. Germline V gene lookup returns CDR1 SGHTA and CDR2 FQGNSA. CDR3 sequence: CASSPWGAHEKLFF. Written as DNA, the CDR3 is TGTGCCAGCAGCCCCTGGGGCGCGCATGAAAAACTGTTTTTT.

The chain carries TRBV5-4 and TRBJ2-7; D gene unclear. CDR1 is SGHNT and CDR2 is YYREEE in the germline V gene (reference sequence). V was pared by 4 bases and J by 3 bases, with 11 bases between. This CDR3 contains 13 residues. In DNA form, the CDR3 reads TGTGCCAGCAGCCCCGGGTCGGGCTACGAGCAGTACTTC. It encodes CASSPGSGYEQYF.

This sequence joins TRBV4-3 and TRBJ1-2, with D uncertain. The germline gives CDR1 LGHNA, CDR2 YSLEER. There are 14 residues in the CDR3. The ends were cut back, 3 bases at V and 4 bases at J, with 12 bases in the middle. The CDR3 reads CASSQREDFYGYTF. DNA for the CDR3: TGCGCCAGCAGCCAGAGAGAGGATTTCTATGGCTACACCTTC.

The V gene is TRBV6-1, the J gene TRBJ1-5; 12 bases map to TRBD1. The CDR3 has 20 amino acids. CDR1 is MNHNS, CDR2 SASEGT, per germline. After removal of 2 bases from V and 6 bases from J, the junction contained 17 bases not matched to a gene. The CDR3 loop reads CASSEMKGGQGAGWTQPQHF. For the CDR3, the DNA is TGTGCCAGCAGTGAAATGAAGGGGGGACAGGGGGCAGGGTGGACTCAGCCCCAGCATTTT.

This chain joins TRBV19 and TRBJ1-1; D is uncertain. The V gene's germline CDR1 is LNHDA and CDR2 SQIVND (reference sequence). Trimming left V 1 base short and J 11 bases short, with 11 bases between. There are 12 residues in the CDR3. The CDR3 region is CASSIGGSEAFF. The CDR3 DNA reads as TGTGCCAGTAGTATAGGCGGCAGTGAGGCTTTCTTT.

This clone was picked up one time. The chain links TRBV4-1 to TRBJ1-2; 8 bases map to TRBD1. J lost 8 bases, V lost 4 bases, and 18 bases had no gene match. The CDR3 is made up of 17 amino acids. In germline, CDR1 is MGHRA, CDR2 YSYEKL. The CDR3 reads CASSPGGPGQATPGYTF. CDR3 nucleotides: TGCGCCAGCAGCCCAGGGGGCCCGGGACAGGCCACACCCGGCTACACCTTC.

The chain is built from TRBV4-3 and TRBJ2-7, with 7 bases that match TRBD1. The ends lost 1 base at V and 3 bases at J; junction bases unmatched: 9. Germline values: CDR1 LGHNA, CDR2 YSLEER. The CDR3 totals 16 residues. CDR3 sequence: CASSQGPRGQIYEQYF. The CDR3 DNA is TGCGCCAGCAGCCAAGGGCCTAGGGGACAGATCTACGAGCAGTACTTC.

The chain has TRBV5-1 and TRBJ2-7; D may be TRBD2 (6 bases). Per germline, CDR1 SGHRS and CDR2 YFSETQ. This CDR3 spans 16 amino acids. Between the trimmed V and J ends, which lost 4 bases and 6 bases, there was a span of 23 bases. CDR3 residues: CASSPLQGGGLGEQYF. DNA for the CDR3: TGCGCCAGCAGCCCCCTCCAGGGTGGGGGACTCGGCGAGCAGTACTTC.

The chain uses TRBV7-9 and TRBJ1-1; a possible D gene is TRBD1 (6 bases). The CDR3 is 16 residues long. Germline values: CDR1 SEHNR, CDR2 FQNEAQ (reference sequence). V was cut by 0 bases and J by 0 bases, with 11 bases left in between. The CDR3 sequence: CASSLATGPMNTEAFF. The CDR3 DNA follows: TGTGCCAGCAGCTTAGCTACAGGGCCCATGAACACTGAAGCTTTCTTT.

The chain carries TRBV10-1 and TRBJ1-1; 8 positions match TRBD1. From germline, CDR1 is WNHNN and CDR2 SYGVQD (reference sequence). V trimming: 5 bases; J trimming: 1 base; junction bases outside the gene matches: 9. The CDR3 contains 16 residues. This chain's CDR3 is CASSTLRGQGNTEAFF. The CDR3 DNA is TGCGCCAGCAGTACCCTACGTGGACAGGGGAACACTGAAGCTTTCTTT.

This clone has a single count. J is TRBJ2-5 and V is TRBV19, with TRBD1 matching 9 bases. Germline V CDR1 and CDR2: LNHDA, SQIVND (reference sequence). The CDR3 sequence is 14 residues long. With 4 bases clipped from V and 2 bases from J, the junction kept 2 bases outside the gene matches. CDR3 protein: CASSTGTGQETQYF. The DNA for the CDR3 is TGTGCCAGTAGTACCGGGACAGGGCAAGAGACCCAGTACTTC.

V and J are TRBV7-3 and TRBJ1-2; D is unresolved. Germline CDR1 and CDR2: SGHTA and FQGTGA. The CDR3 has 14 residues. The V gene lost 4 bases and the J gene lost 5 bases, with 14 bases spanning the gap. This CDR3 is CASSSKSALYGYTF. CDR3 coding DNA: TGTGCCAGCAGCTCAAAGAGTGCTTTGTATGGCTACACCTTC.

The chain joins TRBV6-6 to TRBJ2-5, with 9 bases that match TRBD2. There are 15 residues in the CDR3. Germline V gene sequence: CDR1 MNHNY, CDR2 SVGAGI (reference sequence). Losses at the gene ends were 7 bases for V and 5 bases for J; bases not matched to a gene: 11. The CDR3 region has the DNA TGTGCCAGCACCCCTAGCGGGGTCGCCCGGGAGACCCAGTACTTC. Its protein is CASTPSGVARETQYF.

The genes are TRBV6-5 and TRBJ2-7, with D unclear. Germline V gives CDR1 MNHEY, CDR2 SVGAGI. CDR3 length: 13 residues. V was trimmed by 2 bases and J by 3 bases, leaving 8 bases between them. The CDR3 loop is CASSYGPGYEQYF. In nucleotides, the CDR3 is TGTGCCAGCAGTTACGGTCCAGGCTACGAGCAGTACTTC.

The chain links TRBV18 to TRBJ1-1, with D possibly TRBD1 on 5 matching bases. The CDR3 contains 14 residues. Per germline, CDR1 KGHSH and CDR2 LQKENI. V lost 3 bases to trimming and J lost 1 base, with 9 bases between them. The CDR3 coding sequence is TGTGCCAGCTCACCCTACGGGGGGAACACTGAAGCTTTCTTT. Translating gives CASSPYGGNTEAFF.

The chain has TRBV4-1 and TRBJ1-2; maybe TRBD1 (5 bases). Germline V CDR1 and CDR2: MGHRA, YSYEKL. This CDR3 comprises 17 residues. The V end lost 4 bases, the J end lost 4 bases, and 22 bases lay between the germline ends. CDR3 DNA sequence: TGCGCCAGCAGCCTCAAGATGGGGCCCAGTGAAGCCTATGGCTACACCTTC. Translating it yields CASSLKMGPSEAYGYTF.